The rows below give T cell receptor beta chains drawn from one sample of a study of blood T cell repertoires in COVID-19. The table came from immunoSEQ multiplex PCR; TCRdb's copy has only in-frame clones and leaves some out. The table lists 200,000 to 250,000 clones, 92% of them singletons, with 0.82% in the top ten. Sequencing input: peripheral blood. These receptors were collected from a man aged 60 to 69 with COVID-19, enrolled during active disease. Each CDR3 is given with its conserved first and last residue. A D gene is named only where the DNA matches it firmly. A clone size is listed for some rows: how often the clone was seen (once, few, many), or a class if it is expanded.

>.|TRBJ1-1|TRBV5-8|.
TGTGCCAGCCCCACTATGGAGGGGATGAACACTGAAGCTTTCTTT
CASPTMEGMNTEAFF
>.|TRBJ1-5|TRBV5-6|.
TGTGCCAGCAGCTATTACATGGGAGATCAGCCCCAGCATTTT
CASSYYMGDQPQHF
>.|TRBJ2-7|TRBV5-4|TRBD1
TGTGCCAGCAGCGCTGGACAGGCCTACGAGCAGTACTTC
CASSAGQAYEQYF
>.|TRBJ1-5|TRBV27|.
TGTGCCAGCAGTTTAGTGGGCCCAAATCAGCCCCAGCATTTT
CASSLVGPNQPQHF
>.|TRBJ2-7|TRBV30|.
TGTGCCTGGAGTCGGTGGACAACCTACGAGCAGTACTTC
CAWSRWTTYEQYF
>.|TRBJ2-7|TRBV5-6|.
TGTGCCAGCAGCTTGGTCAACGAGCAGTACTTC
CASSLVNEQYF
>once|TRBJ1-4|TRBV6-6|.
TGTGCCAGCAGGCAGTCAACTAATGAAAAACTGTTTTTT
CASRQSTNEKLFF
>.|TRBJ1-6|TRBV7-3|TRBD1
TGTGCCAGCAGCTTACCTCACCCAGGACAGGCCAGGGATTCACCCCTCCACTTT
CASSLPHPGQARDSPLHF
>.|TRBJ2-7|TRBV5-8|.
TGTGCCAGCAGCTTGGCAGCGACCTACGAGCAGTACTTC
CASSLAATYEQYF
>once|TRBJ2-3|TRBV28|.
TGTGCCAGCAGTTTGGGCCAAGCTACGCAGTATTTT
CASSLGQATQYF
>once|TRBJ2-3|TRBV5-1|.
TGCGCCAGCAGCACTGTAGGAGGCGGCACAGATACGCAGTATTTT
CASSTVGGGTDTQYF
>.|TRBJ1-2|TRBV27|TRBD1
TGTGCCAGCAGTTTATACCCCCCGTCGACAGGGAACTATGGCTACACCTTC
CASSLYPPSTGNYGYTF
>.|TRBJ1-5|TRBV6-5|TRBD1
TGTGCCAGCAGGGAGACAGGGGGCAGGAATCAGCCCCAGCATTTT
CASRETGGRNQPQHF
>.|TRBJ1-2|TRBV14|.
TGTGCCAGCAGCCGGGACACCTACTATGGCTACACCTTC
CASSRDTYYGYTF
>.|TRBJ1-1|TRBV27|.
TGTGCCAGCAGTTTTAAGGCCCGAGGAGCTTTCTTT
CASSFKARGAFF
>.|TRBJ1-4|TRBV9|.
TGTGCCAGCAGCCAAGACGGGGACTTGGATGAAAAACTGTTTTTT
CASSQDGDLDEKLFF
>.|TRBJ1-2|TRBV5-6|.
TGTGCCAGCAGCTTGCAGGGGACATTAGCTAACTATGGCTACACCTTC
CASSLQGTLANYGYTF